This TCR beta chain was sequenced during a study of blood T cell repertoires in COVID-19. Study overall: Spain, Italy and the United States supplied samples that represented acute and convalescent COVID-19. Sources were T cells, B-cell-depleted T cells, or PBMCs; the material itself was cDNA or gDNA.

Original processing methods: Amplification from reference gene primers served as the basis for estimated nucleated cell counts. Assay used: immunoSEQ multiplex PCR; TCRdb lists only in-frame clones, some missing. That table is the source of V, J and clone size, and D and trimming were worked out from the DNA. Among approximately 70,000 clones, about 91% were seen once, and the ten largest hold about 6%. Trimming shortened V by 1 base and J by 7 bases, and 16 bases separated the two germline ends. Per germline, CDR1 MDHEN and CDR2 SYDVKM. This CDR3 is 15 amino acids long. Sequencing input: peripheral blood. The sequence derives from a woman in her 70s with acute or convalescent COVID-19. The chain employs TRBV28 and TRBJ1-2, with a weak D call TRBD1 (5 bases). CDR3 region: CASSLFSGQTGGYTF. Here the CDR3 DNA reads TGTGCCAGCAGTTTATTTTCTGGACAAACGGGTGGCTACACCTTC.